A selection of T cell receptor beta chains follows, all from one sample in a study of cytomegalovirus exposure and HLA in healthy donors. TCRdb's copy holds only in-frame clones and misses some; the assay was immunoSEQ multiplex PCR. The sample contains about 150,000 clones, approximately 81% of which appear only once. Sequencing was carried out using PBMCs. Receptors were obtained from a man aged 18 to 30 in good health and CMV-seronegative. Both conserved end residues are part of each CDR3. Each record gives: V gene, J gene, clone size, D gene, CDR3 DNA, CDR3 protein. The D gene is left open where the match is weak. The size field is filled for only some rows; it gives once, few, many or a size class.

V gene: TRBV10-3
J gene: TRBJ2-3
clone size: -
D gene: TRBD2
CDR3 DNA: TGTGCCATCAGTGGGAAAGCGGGAGGGAGCACAGATACGCAGTATTTT
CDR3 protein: CAISGKAGGSTDTQYF

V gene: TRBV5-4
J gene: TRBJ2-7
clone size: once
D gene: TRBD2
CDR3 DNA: TGTGCCAGCAGCCCCCCGGGGCGGGGGGCAGACGAGCAGTACTTC
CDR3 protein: CASSPPGRGADEQYF

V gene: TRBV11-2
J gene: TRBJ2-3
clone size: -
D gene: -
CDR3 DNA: TGTGCCAGCAGCTTAGATCACCAGGGTCGGTCAGATACGCAGTATTTT
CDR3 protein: CASSLDHQGRSDTQYF

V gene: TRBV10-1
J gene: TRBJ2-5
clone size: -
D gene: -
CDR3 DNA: TGCGCCAGCAGTGAGTTGGGCCCGATGGAGACCCAGTACTTC
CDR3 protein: CASSELGPMETQYF

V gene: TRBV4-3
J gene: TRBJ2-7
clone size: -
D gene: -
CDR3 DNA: TGCGCCAGCAGCCAAACCCGATCTGGGCCGACCTACGAGCAGTACTTC
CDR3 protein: CASSQTRSGPTYEQYF

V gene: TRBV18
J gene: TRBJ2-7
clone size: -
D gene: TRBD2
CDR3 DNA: TGTGCCAGCTCACCAAGCCCGGGAGGGCCAGGCTACGAGCAGTACTTC
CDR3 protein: CASSPSPGGPGYEQYF

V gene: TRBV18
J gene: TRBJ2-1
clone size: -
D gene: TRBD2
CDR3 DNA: TGTGCCAGCTCACCGACTAGCCCCACAATCAACGAGCAGTTCTTC
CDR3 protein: CASSPTSPTINEQFF

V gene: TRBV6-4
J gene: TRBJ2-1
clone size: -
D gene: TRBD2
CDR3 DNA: TGTGCCAGCAGTGACTCAAATGGACTAGCGGGAGAGGTAGGGAATGAGCAGTTCTTC
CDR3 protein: CASSDSNGLAGEVGNEQFF

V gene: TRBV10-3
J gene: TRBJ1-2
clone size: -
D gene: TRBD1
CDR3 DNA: TGTGCCATCAGCCCGGACAGGAGACAGGGGAGTGGAGGCTACACCTTC
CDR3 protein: CAISPDRRQGSGGYTF

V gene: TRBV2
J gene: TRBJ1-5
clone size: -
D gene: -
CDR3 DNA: TGTGCCAGCATTGCCGAGTATAGCAATCAGCCCCAGCATTTT
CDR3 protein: CASIAEYSNQPQHF

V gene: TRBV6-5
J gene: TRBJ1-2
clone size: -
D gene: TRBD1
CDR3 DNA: TGTGCCAGCAGTGAGGGACAGGTGTATGGCTACACCTTC
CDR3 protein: CASSEGQVYGYTF

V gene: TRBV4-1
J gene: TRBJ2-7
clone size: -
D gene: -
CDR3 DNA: TGCGCCAGCAGCCAAGATAGGGGGGGCATGCCCTACGAGCAGTACTTC
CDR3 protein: CASSQDRGGMPYEQYF

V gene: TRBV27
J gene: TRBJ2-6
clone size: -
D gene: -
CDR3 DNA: TGTGCCAGCAGTTTCGTAGGGAGCTCTGGGGCCAACGTCCTGACTTTC
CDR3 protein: CASSFVGSSGANVLTF

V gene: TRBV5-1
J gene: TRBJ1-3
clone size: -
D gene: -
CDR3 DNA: TGCGCCAGCCCCAGGGCACGGGCACGACACTCTGGAAACACCATATATTTT
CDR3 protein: CASPRARARHSGNTIYF

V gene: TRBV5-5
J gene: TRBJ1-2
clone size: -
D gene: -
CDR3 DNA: TGTGCCAGCAGCCCGGTTCGGACAGACTTGTATGGCTACACCTTC
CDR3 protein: CASSPVRTDLYGYTF

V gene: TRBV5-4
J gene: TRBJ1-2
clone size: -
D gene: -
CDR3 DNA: TGTGCCAGCAGCTTGGGACAGGAGACCTATGGCTACACCTTC
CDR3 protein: CASSLGQETYGYTF

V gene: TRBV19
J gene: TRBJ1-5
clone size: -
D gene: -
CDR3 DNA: TGTGCCAGTAGTATCCAAGGCCTAGGTCAGCCCCAGCATTTT
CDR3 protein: CASSIQGLGQPQHF

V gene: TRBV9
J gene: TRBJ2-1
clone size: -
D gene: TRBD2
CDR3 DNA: TGTGCCAGCAGCGTAGAATTCGGACTAGCGCCATACAATGAGCAGTTCTTC
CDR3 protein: CASSVEFGLAPYNEQFF

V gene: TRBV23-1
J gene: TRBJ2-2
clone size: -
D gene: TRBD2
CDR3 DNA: TGCGCCAGCACAATTAGCGGGAGGGTTAACACCGGGGAGCTGTTTTTT
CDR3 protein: CASTISGRVNTGELFF

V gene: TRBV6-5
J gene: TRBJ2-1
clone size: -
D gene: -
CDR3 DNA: TGTGCCAGCATGCAAGACTCCGGAACTGATGAGCAGTTCTTC
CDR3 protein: CASMQDSGTDEQFF

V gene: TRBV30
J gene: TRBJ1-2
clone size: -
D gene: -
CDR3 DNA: TGTGCCTGGAGTGTCGGGGGGGCATCGGGTGGCTACACCTTC
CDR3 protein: CAWSVGGASGGYTF

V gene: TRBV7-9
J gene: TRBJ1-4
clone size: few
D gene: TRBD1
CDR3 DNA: TGTGCCAGCAGCCAAGACAGGGGTAATGAAAAACTGTTTTTT
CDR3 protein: CASSQDRGNEKLFF

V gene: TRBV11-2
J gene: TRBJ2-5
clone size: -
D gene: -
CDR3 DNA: TGTGCCAGCAGCTTAGGCGTCAGCGCCCAAGAGACCCAGTACTTC
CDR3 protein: CASSLGVSAQETQYF

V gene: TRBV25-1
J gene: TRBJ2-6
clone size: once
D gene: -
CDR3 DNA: TGTGCCAGCAGTCGGAGCTCTGGGGCCAACGTCCTGACTTTC
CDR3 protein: CASSRSSGANVLTF

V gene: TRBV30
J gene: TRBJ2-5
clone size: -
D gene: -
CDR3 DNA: TGTGCCTGGAGTGTACACAAGCGGAGGGGGCAAGAGGCCCAGTACTTC
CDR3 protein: CAWSVHKRRGQEAQYF

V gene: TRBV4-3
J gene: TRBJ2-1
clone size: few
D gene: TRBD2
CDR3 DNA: TGCGCCAGCAGCCGCTCATTGGAGCGGGGTGGCAATGAGCAGTTCTTC
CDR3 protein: CASSRSLERGGNEQFF

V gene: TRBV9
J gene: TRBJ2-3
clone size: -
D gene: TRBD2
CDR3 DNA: TGTGCCAGCAGCGTCAGCCCGGGACTAGGGAGGAGCACAGATACGCAGTATTTT
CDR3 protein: CASSVSPGLGRSTDTQYF

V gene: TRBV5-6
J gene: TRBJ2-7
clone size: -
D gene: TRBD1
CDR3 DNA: TGTGCCAGCAGCTTATCACAGGGGTACGAGCAGTACTTC
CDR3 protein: CASSLSQGYEQYF

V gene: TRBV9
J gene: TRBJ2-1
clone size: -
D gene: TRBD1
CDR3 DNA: TGTGCCAGCAGCATATCTCCGGGACAGGGTGCCAATGAGCAGTTCTTC
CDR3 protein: CASSISPGQGANEQFF

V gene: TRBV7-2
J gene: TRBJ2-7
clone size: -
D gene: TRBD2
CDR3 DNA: TGTGCCAGCAGCCTCCGGGGGGAGGGCCCCTACGAGCAGTACTTC
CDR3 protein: CASSLRGEGPYEQYF

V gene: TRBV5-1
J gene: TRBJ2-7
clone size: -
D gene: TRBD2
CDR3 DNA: TGCGCCAGCAGCTTGGTCCTAGCGGGAGGAGGGGGCGAGCAGTACTTC
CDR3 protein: CASSLVLAGGGGEQYF

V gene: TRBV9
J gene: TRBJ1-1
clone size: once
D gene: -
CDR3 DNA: TGTGCCAGCAGCGCGAAGGGACAGAACACTGAAGCTTTCTTT
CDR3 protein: CASSAKGQNTEAFF

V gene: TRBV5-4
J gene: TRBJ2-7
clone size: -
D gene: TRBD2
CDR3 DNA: TGTGCCAGCAGCTCGCCCGGGACTAGCGAAGAGCAGTACTTC
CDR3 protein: CASSSPGTSEEQYF

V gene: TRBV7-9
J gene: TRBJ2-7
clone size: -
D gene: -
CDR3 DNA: TGTTCCACTTCAGGCCCCGGCGAGCAGTACTTC
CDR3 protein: CSTSGPGEQYF

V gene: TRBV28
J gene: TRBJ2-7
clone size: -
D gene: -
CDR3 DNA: TGTGCCAGCAGCGTTAGCTCCTACGAGCAGTACTTC
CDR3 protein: CASSVSSYEQYF

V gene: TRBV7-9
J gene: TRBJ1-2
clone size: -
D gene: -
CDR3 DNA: TGTTCCAGCAGCTCACAGGGCGCGGTTATTGGCTACACCTTC
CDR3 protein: CSSSSQGAVIGYTF

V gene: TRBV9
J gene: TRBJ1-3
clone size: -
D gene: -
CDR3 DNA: TGTGCCAGCAGCTCCCACGTAAGGGGGAACTCTGGAAACACCATATATTTT
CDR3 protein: CASSSHVRGNSGNTIYF

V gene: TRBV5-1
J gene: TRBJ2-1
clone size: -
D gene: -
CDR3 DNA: TGCGCCAGCAGCTTGGAGGCAGGGTACCTTGAGCAGTTCTTC
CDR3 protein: CASSLEAGYLEQFF

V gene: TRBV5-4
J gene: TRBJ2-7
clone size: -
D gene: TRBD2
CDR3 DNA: TGTGCCAGCAGCTTGCCTTATGGCGGGGGCTCCTACGAGCAGTACTTC
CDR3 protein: CASSLPYGGGSYEQYF

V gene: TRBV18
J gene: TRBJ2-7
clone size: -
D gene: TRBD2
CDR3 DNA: TGTGCCAGCTCACACAAAGGACTAGCGGCCCCCACCTACGAGCAGTACTTC
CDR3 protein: CASSHKGLAAPTYEQYF

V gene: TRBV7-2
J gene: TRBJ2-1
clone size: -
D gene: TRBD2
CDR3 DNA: TGTGCCAGCAGCACTAGCTCACTCGAGCGGGGCAATGAGCAGTTCTTC
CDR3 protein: CASSTSSLERGNEQFF